The next 24 T cell receptor beta chains were all read from a single sample in a study of breast tumors, draining lymph nodes, adjacent tissues. Via MiXCR, TCRdb re-called the multiplex PCR reads, giving one row per CDR3 protein. The sample shows 200,000 or so distinct CDR3 sequences, over 25% of them seen only once. Axillary draining lymph nodes of breast cancer patients supplied the node samples. Sequencing used axillary lymph node tissue. The receptors here all came from a female donor with breast cancer. Some clones in this sample may be carry-over from other donors' samples.

V is TRBV28 and J is TRBJ1-1; 7 bases line up with TRBD1. The V gene end was trimmed by 3 bases and the J gene end by 2 bases; junction bases not matched to a gene: 3. The CDR3 runs to 14 residues. Germline CDR1 reads MDHEN; CDR2 reads SYDVKM. CDR3 in amino acids: CASSLRQGNTEAFF. The CDR3 nucleotides are TGTGCCAGCAGTTTGAGACAGGGAAACACTGAAGCTTTCTTT.

This clonotype was counted many times. The V and J genes are TRBV6-5 and TRBJ2-7; TRBD1 aligns across 8 bases. The V segment lost 2 bases and the J segment 7 bases; nucleotides outside the gene matches: 10. From germline, CDR1 is MNHEY and CDR2 SVGAGI. The length of the CDR3 is 15 residues. The CDR3 DNA follows: TGTGCCAGCAGTTACCCCGGACAGGGTACGTTGGAGCAGTACTTC. Translating it yields CASSYPGQGTLEQYF.

This clonotype was found a few times. A read error is possible here, since a much larger clone lies one base away. The CDR3 end shows no conserved phenylalanine or tryptophan, and so a read error is likely. CDR3 sequence: CASSEDTLFYEQFL. In DNA, the CDR3 is TGTGCCAGCAGTGAAGACACCCTCTTCTATGAGCAGTTCCTC. The chain links TRBV2 to TRBJ2-1; D uncertain. CDR3 length equals 14 residues. The V end was cut by 1 base, the J end by 8 bases, with 12 bases between. Germline V gene sequence: CDR1 SNHLY, CDR2 FYNNEI.

This clonotype was recorded at least ten times. This chain connects TRBV19 to TRBJ2-1, with TRBD2 matching 11 bases. V lost 8 bases to trimming and J lost 4 bases; unmatched junction nucleotides: 7. CDR1 LNHDA and CDR2 SQIVND come from the germline V gene (reference sequence). The CDR3 has 15 amino acids. The CDR3 bases are TGTGCCAGTTCCTCTAGCGGGGGGCTATACAATGAGCAGTTCTTC. It yields the protein CASSSSGGLYNEQFF.

This clonotype was counted ten times or more. V usage is TRBV11-3 and J usage is TRBJ2-2; TRBD2 might be the D (6 bases). Germline V gene data show CDR1 as SGHNT and CDR2 as YENEEA. Deletions cut 0 bases from V and 7 bases from J, with 15 bases between. The CDR3 consists of 16 residues. The CDR3 DNA follows: TGTGCCAGCAGCTTAGAGGGGGGAACAGGAGGCGGGGAGCTGTTTTTT. This translates into CASSLEGGTGGGELFF.

This rearrangement joins TRBV14 to TRBJ2-6; D is perhaps TRBD1 or TRBD2 (5 bases each). V lost 1 base and J 0 bases, leaving 7 bases between the germline ends. The CDR3 length is 16 residues. The germline CDR1 and CDR2 sequences are SGHDN and FVKESK. As DNA, the CDR3 is TGTGCCAGCAGCCAAGCAGGGAGCTCTGGGGCCAACGTCCTGACTTTC. It encodes CASSQAGSSGANVLTF.

Turning to this clonotype: This may arise from a read error, as a much more abundant clone is one base away. The chain is built from TRBV6-5 and TRBJ2-5; D is uncertain. The V and J ends lost 5 bases and 7 bases respectively, with 23 bases between them. Germline loops: CDR1 MNHEY, CDR2 SVGAGI. The CDR3 has 16 amino acids. The CDR3 here is CASSHGEPKYLGTQYF. The CDR3 DNA reads as TGTGCCAGCAGTCATGGAGAGCCTAAATACTTAGGGACCCAGTACTTC.

V is TRBV3-1 and J is TRBJ2-1, with TRBD2 identical over 14 bases. Germline-derived CDR1 and CDR2 are LGHDT and YNNKEL (reference sequence). Trimming cost V 6 bases and J 7 bases; bases outside gene matches: 14. This CDR3 region has 18 residues. The CDR3 DNA follows: TGTGCCAGCAGATCGGGACTAGCGGGAGTATCTTATCGGAATGAGCAGTTCTTC. The encoded protein is CASRSGLAGVSYRNEQFF.

In its sample, this clonotype was seen many times. This chain connects TRBV11-2 to TRBJ2-3, with 7 bases fitting TRBD1. From germline, CDR1 is SGHAT and CDR2 FQNNGV. V dropped 5 bases and J dropped 3; count of bases not matched to a gene: 8. CDR3 length: 15 amino acids. CDR3 amino acids: CASSPGTAQTDTQYF. CDR3 DNA: TGTGCCAGCAGCCCCGGGACAGCTCAAACAGATACGCAGTATTTT.

This clonotype was found once. The genes are TRBV19 and TRBJ2-4, with 7 bases aligning to TRBD1. CDR1 and CDR2 from the germline V gene are LNHDA and SQIVND (reference sequence). This CDR3 comprises 14 residues. V gave up 4 bases and J gave up 6 bases; unmatched junction bases: 6. CDR3 in amino acids: CASSTDRTGNIQYF. CDR3 coding DNA: TGTGCCAGTAGTACGGACAGGACCGGAAACATTCAGTACTTC.

This clonotype was counted ten times or more. The rearrangement uses TRBV24-1 and TRBJ1-5; no reliable D call. Trimming pared 3 bases from V and 0 bases from J, leaving 8 bases between. The length of the CDR3 is 15 residues. Germline V CDR1 and CDR2: KGHDR, SFDVKD. Here the CDR3 DNA reads TGTGCCACCAGTGATGCCAGCCATAGCAATCAGCCCCAGCATTTT. Translated, it gives CATSDASHSNQPQHF.

The chain employs TRBV2 and TRBJ2-5; D tentatively fits TRBD1 or TRBD2 (7 bases each). The V gene lost 6 bases and the J gene lost 0 bases, with 17 bases spanning the gap. This CDR3 region has 16 residues. The germline CDR1 and CDR2 sequences are SNHLY and FYNNEI. The CDR3 is CASSPRGGDNQETQYF. CDR3 sequence (DNA): TGTGCCAGCAGCCCCAGGGGGGGGGACAACCAAGAGACCCAGTACTTC. Drawing the rest from reference TRBV2 and TRBJ2-5, the complete variable domain is EPEVTQTPSHQVTQMGQEVILRCVPISNHLYFYWYRQILGQKVEFLVSFYNNEISEKSEIFDDQFSVERPDGSNFTLKIRSTKLEDSAMYFCASSPRGGDNQETQYFGPGTRLLVL.

On this clonotype: At one boundary the junction diverges from the germline segment, which might be a read error. The chain is built from TRBV20-1 and TRBJ2-3; tentative D call: TRBD2 (6 bases). This CDR3 spans 14 amino acids. Looked up from germline, CDR1 is DFQATT and CDR2 is SNEGSKA (reference sequence). The CDR3 sequence: CSAPLASRTATQYF. CDR3 bases: TGCAGTGCTCCCCTAGCGTCTCGCACAGCTACGCAGTATTTT.

This clonotype was seen at least ten times. V is TRBV7-2 and J is TRBJ1-3; D is possibly TRBD1 (5 bases). V lost 4 bases and J lost 8, with 12 bases in between. Germline CDR1 is SGHTA and CDR2 is FQGNSA. This CDR3 contains 13 residues. The CDR3 protein is CASSSWGGDTIYF. The CDR3 coding sequence is TGTGCCAGCAGCTCCTGGGGGGGAGACACCATATATTTT.

This clonotype was counted at least ten times. The rearrangement uses TRBV20-1 and TRBJ1-6; D is unresolved. CDR3 size: 12 residues. Per the germline V gene, CDR1 is DFQATT and CDR2 is SNEGSKA (reference sequence). V was clipped by 5 bases and J by 7 bases, with 9 bases between them. CDR3 protein: CSAQPPNSPLHF. The CDR3, as DNA: TGCAGTGCTCAGCCTCCCAATTCACCCCTCCACTTT.

The chain couples TRBV7-2 to TRBJ2-5, with 7 bases identical to TRBD2. The CDR3 totals 17 residues. The V gene end was trimmed by 1 base and the J gene end by 1 base; junction bases not matched to a gene: 9. CDR1 is SGHTA and CDR2 is FQGNSA in the germline V gene. The CDR3 region is CASSLGASGISQETQYF. The CDR3 nucleotides read TGTGCCAGCAGCTTAGGGGCGAGCGGGATTAGCCAAGAGACCCAGTACTTC.

This clonotype was counted ten times or more. V is TRBV27 and J is TRBJ2-6, with D perhaps matching TRBD1 or TRBD2 (5 bases each). V gave up 6 bases and J gave up 0 bases, with 12 bases separating them. This CDR3 comprises 16 residues. Germline V CDR1 and CDR2: MNHEY, SMNVEV (reference sequence). Here the CDR3 reads CASSKHGTSGANVLTF. The CDR3 DNA reads as TGTGCCAGCAGCAAACACGGGACCTCTGGGGCCAACGTCCTGACTTTC.

There are many counts of this clonotype. Here the CDR3 reads CASSSQTQGASQPQHF. DNA for the CDR3: TGCGCCAGCAGCTCCCAGACCCAGGGTGCTTCTCAGCCCCAGCATTTT. The V gene is TRBV4-1, the J gene TRBJ1-5, with TRBD1 as a possible D gene (5 bases). Trimming shortened V by 5 bases and J by 6 bases, and 20 bases separated the two germline ends. The germline gives CDR1 MGHRA, CDR2 YSYEKL. The CDR3 runs 16 residues.

This clonotype appeared a single time. The chain has TRBV9 and TRBJ1-5; 7 bases match TRBD1. The V gene end was trimmed by 3 bases and the J gene end by 0 bases; junction bases not matched to a gene: 9. CDR1 is SGDLS and CDR2 is YYNGEE in the germline V gene. CDR3 length: 17 residues. CDR3 residues: CASSAQDRNHSNQPQHF. The CDR3 DNA sequence: TGTGCCAGCAGCGCCCAGGACAGGAATCATAGCAATCAGCCCCAGCATTTT. The full variable domain, rest sourced from reference TRBV9 and TRBJ1-5, is DSGVTQTPKHLITATGQRVTLRCSPRSGDLSVYWYQQSLDQGLQFLIQYYNGEERAKGNILERFSAQQFPDLHSELNLSSLELGDSALYFCASSAQDRNHSNQPQHFGDGTRLSIL.

V is TRBV25-1 and J is TRBJ1-1, with D possibly being TRBD1 (5 bases). This CDR3 has 12 residues. CDR1 is MGHDK and CDR2 is SYGVNS in the germline V gene. The CDR3 nucleotides are TGTGCTAGAGGGACGGGGAACACTGAAGCTTTCTTT. This encodes CARGTGNTEAFF.

This clonotype occurred many times. The chain joins TRBV28 to TRBJ2-7; TRBD2 matches 9 bases. There are 14 residues in the CDR3. The V gene's germline CDR1 is MDHEN and CDR2 SYDVKM. Trimming removed 5 bases from V and 6 bases from J; junction bases left unmatched: 8. The CDR3 sequence is CASSKPGLAVEQYF. For the CDR3, the DNA is TGTGCCAGCAGTAAGCCGGGACTAGCTGTCGAGCAGTACTTC.

The chain has TRBV10-3 and TRBJ1-2; D is ambiguous. The ends were cut back, 11 bases at V and 2 bases at J, with 21 bases in the middle. This CDR3 is 15 amino acids long. Germline V gene lookup returns CDR1 ENHRY and CDR2 SYGVKD. The CDR3 nucleotides are TGTGCCGGCATCTCACCCGGAGGCGGCAACTATGGCTACACCTTC. Amino acids: CAGISPGGGNYGYTF.

Notes on this clonotype: The junction departs from the called germline gene at one end, perhaps through a read error. The J gene is TRBJ2-7, the V gene TRBV7-8, with D hard to call. The CDR3 loop spans 15 amino acids. Germline-derived CDR1 and CDR2 are SGHVS and FQNEAQ. The CDR3 coding sequence is TGTGCCAGCAGACCGGCCCCTGCCGACTCGTACGAGCAGCGCTTC. This sequence encodes CASRPAPADSYEQRF. The full variable domain, completed using reference TRBV7-8 and TRBJ2-7, is GAGVSQSPRYKVAKRGQDVALRCDPISGHVSLFWYQQALGQGPEFLTYFQNEAQLDKSGLPSDRFFAERPEGSVSTLKIQRTQQEDSAVYLCASRPAPADSYEQRFGPGTRLTVT.

In its sample, this clonotype was seen a few times. The V gene is TRBV5-4, the J gene TRBJ2-2; D assignment may be TRBD1 or TRBD2 (6 bases each). This CDR3 has 18 amino acids. The germline V gene has CDR1 SGHNT and CDR2 YYREEE (reference sequence). The ends were cut back, 4 bases at V and 0 bases at J, with 19 bases in the middle. Here the CDR3 reads CASSQPGAGTTNTGELFF. CDR3 nucleotides: TGTGCCAGCAGCCAACCGGGGGCGGGAACAACGAACACCGGGGAGCTGTTTTTT.